This T cell receptor beta chain was profiled in a study of blood T cell repertoires in COVID-19. Across the study: Some COVID-19 samples were acute and others convalescent; all came from the United States, Italy and Spain.

Losses at the gene ends were 5 bases for V and 3 bases for J; bases not matched to a gene: 9. The CDR3 is made up of 15 amino acids. Germline V CDR1 and CDR2: SGHTA, FQGTGA. Authors' processing steps: From reference gene primer amplification, estimates of nucleated cell counts were derived. Measured with immunoSEQ multiplex PCR; TCRdb has only the in-frame clones, and not every one. The DNA was the basis for D and trimming; V, J and clone size are from that table. The data hold 130,000 or so clones, with approximately 88% observed a single time. The J gene is TRBJ2-5, the V gene TRBV7-3; 7 bases are a match to TRBD2. The TCR was taken from a man in his 60s with active or convalescent COVID-19. Input material: peripheral blood. Written as DNA, the CDR3 is TGTGCCAGCAGCCACCACGGGAGGAGGGAAGAGACCCAGTACTTC. Translated, it gives CASSHHGRREETQYF.